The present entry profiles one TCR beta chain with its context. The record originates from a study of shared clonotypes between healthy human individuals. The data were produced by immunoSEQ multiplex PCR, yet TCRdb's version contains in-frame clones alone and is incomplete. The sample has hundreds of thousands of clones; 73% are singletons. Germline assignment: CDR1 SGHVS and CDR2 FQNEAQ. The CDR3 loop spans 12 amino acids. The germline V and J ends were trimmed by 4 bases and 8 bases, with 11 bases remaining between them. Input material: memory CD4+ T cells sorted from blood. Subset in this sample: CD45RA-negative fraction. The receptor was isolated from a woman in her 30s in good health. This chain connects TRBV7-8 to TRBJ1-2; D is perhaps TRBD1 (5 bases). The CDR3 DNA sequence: TGTGCCAGCAGCTCGCCGGGGGTGGGCTACACCTTC. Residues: CASSSPGVGYTF.